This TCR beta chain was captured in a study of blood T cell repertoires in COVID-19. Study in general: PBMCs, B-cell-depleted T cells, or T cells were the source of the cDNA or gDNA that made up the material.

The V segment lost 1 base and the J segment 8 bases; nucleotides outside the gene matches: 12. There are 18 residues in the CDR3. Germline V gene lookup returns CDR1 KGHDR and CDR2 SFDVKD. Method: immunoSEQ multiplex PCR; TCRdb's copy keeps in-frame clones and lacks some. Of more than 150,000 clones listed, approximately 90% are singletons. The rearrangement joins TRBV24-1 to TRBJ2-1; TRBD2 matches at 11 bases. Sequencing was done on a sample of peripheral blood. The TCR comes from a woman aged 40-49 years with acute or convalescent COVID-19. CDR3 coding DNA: TGTGCCACCAGTGATTTCCCCCCACTAGCGGGAGTCACTGATGAGCAGTTCTTC. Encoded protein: CATSDFPPLAGVTDEQFF.